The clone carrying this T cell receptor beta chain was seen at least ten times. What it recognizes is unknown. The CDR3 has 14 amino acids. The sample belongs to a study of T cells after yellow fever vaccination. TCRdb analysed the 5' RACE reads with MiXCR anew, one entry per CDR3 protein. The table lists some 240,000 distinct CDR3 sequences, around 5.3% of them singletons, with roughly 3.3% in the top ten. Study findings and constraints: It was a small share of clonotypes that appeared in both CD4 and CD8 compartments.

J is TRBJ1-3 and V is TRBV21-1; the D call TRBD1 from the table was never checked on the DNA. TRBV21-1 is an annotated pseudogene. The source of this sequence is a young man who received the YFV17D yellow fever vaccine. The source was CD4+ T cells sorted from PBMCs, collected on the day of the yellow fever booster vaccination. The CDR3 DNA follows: TGTGCCAGCAGCACGACAGGGTCCGGAAACACCATATATTTT. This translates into CASSTTGSGNTIYF.